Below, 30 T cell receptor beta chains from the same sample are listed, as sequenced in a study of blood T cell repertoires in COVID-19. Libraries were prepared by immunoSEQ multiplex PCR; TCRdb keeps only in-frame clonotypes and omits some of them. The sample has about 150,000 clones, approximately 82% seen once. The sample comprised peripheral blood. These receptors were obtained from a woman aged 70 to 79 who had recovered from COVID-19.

CDR3 region: CASRLGQSYGYTF. CDR3 nucleotides: TGTGCCAGCAGACTGGGACAGAGCTATGGCTACACCTTC. J is TRBJ1-2 and V is TRBV11-2; the match to TRBD1 covers 7 bases. Germline-derived CDR1 and CDR2 are SGHAT and FQNNGV. The CDR3 has 13 residues. After removal of 6 bases from V and 4 bases from J, the junction contained 5 bases not matched to a gene.

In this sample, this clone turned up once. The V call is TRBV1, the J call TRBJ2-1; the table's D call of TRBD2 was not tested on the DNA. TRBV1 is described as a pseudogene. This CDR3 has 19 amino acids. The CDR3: CTSSGGLAGEGSSYNEQFF. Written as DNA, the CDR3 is TGCACCAGCAGCGGGGGACTAGCGGGAGAGGGAAGCTCCTACAATGAGCAGTTCTTC.

Written as DNA, the CDR3 is TGTGCCAGTAGTATGGCGACAGGGAGCACTGAAGCTTTCTTT. Its translation: CASSMATGSTEAFF. This chain links TRBV19 with TRBJ1-1, with TRBD1 matching over 7 bases. The CDR3 loop spans 14 amino acids. CDR1 and CDR2 (germline): LNHDA, SQIVND (reference sequence). V was pared by 3 bases and J by 4 bases, with 5 bases of the junction left unmatched.

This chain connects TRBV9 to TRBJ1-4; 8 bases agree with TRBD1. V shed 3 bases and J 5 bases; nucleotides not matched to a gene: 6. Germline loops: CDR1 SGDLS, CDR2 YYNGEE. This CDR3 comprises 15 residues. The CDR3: CASSASGTGNEKLFF. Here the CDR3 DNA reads TGTGCCAGCAGCGCCTCCGGGACAGGCAATGAAAAACTGTTTTTT.

CDR3 DNA sequence: TGTGCCAGCAGCCCGACAGGGGGGAAAGAGACCCAGTACTTC. Its protein product is CASSPTGGKETQYF. This rearrangement joins TRBV5-4 to TRBJ2-5; TRBD1 matches at 9 bases. Germline V gives CDR1 SGHNT, CDR2 YYREEE (reference sequence). Losses at the gene ends were 4 bases for V and 3 bases for J; bases not matched to a gene: 4. CDR3 length: 14 residues.

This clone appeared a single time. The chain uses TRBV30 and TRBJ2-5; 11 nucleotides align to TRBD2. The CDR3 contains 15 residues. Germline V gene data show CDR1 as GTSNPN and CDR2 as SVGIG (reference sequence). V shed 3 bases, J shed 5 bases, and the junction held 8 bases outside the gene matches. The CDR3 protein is CAWSRASGGRETQYF. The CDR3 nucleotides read TGTGCCTGGAGCCGGGCTAGCGGGGGGCGGGAGACCCAGTACTTC.

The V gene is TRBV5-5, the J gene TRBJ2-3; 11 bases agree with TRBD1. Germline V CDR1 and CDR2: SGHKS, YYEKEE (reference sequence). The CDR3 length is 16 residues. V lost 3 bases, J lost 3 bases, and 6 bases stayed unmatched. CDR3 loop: CASSSGQGGRTDTQYF. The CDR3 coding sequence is TGTGCCAGCAGCTCGGGACAGGGGGGAAGGACAGATACGCAGTATTTT. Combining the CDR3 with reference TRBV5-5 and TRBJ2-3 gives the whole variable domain DAGVTQSPTHLIKTRGQQVTLRCSPISGHKSVSWYQQVLGQGPQFIFQYYEKEERGRGNFPDRFSARQFPNYSSELNVNALLLGDSALYLCASSSGQGGRTDTQYFGPGTRLTVL.

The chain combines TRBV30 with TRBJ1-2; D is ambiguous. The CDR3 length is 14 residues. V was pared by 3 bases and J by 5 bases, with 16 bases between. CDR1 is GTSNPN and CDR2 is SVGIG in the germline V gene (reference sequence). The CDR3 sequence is CAWSARVNPYGYTF. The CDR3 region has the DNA TGTGCCTGGAGCGCCCGGGTAAACCCTTATGGCTACACCTTC.

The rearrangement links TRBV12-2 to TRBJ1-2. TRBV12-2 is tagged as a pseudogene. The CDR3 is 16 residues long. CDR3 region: CASRLDRRKYNYGYTF. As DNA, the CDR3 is TGTGCAAGTCGCTTAGATCGGCGGAAATACAACTATGGCTACACCTTC.

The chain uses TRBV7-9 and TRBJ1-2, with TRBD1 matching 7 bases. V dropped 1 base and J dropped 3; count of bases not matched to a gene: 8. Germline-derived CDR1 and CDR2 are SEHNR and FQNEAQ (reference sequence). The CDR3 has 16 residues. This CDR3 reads CASSLVGGPPYYGYTF. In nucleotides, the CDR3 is TGTGCCAGCAGCTTAGTAGGGGGCCCCCCTTACTATGGCTACACCTTC.

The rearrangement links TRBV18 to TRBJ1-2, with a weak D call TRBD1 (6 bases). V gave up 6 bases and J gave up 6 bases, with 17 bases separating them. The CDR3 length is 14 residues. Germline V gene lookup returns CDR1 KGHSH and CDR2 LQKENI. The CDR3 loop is CASSLSAGADGYTF. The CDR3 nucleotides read TGTGCCAGCTCCCTCTCCGCAGGGGCGGATGGCTACACCTTC. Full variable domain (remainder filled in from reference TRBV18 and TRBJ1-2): NAGVMQNPRHLVRRRGQEARLRCSPMKGHSHVYWYRQLPEEGLKFMVYLQKENIIDESGMPKERFSAEFPKEGPSILRIQQVVRGDSAAYFCASSLSAGADGYTFGSGTRLTVV.

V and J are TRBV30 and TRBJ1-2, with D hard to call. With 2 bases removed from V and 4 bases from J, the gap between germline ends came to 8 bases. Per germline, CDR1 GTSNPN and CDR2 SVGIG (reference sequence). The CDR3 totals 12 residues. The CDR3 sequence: CAWSPRGYGYTF. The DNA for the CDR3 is TGTGCCTGGAGTCCCCGGGGCTATGGCTACACCTTC.

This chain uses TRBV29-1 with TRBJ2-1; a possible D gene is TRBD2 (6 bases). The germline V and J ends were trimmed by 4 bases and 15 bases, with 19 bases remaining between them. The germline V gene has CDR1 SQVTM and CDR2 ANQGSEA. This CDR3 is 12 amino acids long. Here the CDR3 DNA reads TGCAGCGTTGTGGGGTGGCCGGGGGTTTGGTTCTTC. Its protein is CSVVGWPGVWFF.

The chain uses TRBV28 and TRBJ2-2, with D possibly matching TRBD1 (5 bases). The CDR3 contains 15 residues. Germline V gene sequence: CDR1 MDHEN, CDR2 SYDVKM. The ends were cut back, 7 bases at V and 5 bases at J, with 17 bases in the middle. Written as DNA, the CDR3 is TGTGCCAGCAACAACCAGGGTGGTGGAACCGGGGAGCTGTTTTTT. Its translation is CASNNQGGGTGELFF.

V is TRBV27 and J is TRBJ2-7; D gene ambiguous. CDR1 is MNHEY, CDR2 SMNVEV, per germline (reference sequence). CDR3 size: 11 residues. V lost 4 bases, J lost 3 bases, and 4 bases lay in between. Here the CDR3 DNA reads TGTGCCAGCAGTTCCCTCTACGAGCAGTACTTC. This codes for CASSSLYEQYF.

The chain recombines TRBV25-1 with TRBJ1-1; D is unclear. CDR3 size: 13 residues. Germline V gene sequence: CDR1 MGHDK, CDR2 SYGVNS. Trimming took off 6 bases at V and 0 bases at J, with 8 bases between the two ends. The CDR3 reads CASRGEVNTEAFF. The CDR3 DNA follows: TGTGCCAGCAGGGGTGAGGTGAACACTGAAGCTTTCTTT. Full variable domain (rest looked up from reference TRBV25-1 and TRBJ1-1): EADIYQTPRYLVIGTGKKITLECSQTMGHDKMYWYQQDPGMELHLIHYSYGVNSTEKGDLSSESTVSRIRTEHFPLTLESARPSHTSQYLCASRGEVNTEAFFGQGTRLTVV.

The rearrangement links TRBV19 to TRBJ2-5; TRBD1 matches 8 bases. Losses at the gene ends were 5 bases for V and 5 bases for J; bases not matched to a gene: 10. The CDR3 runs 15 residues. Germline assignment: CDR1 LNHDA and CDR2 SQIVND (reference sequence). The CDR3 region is CASSPWTGIRETQYF. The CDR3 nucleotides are TGTGCCAGTAGTCCTTGGACAGGGATCCGGGAGACCCAGTACTTC.

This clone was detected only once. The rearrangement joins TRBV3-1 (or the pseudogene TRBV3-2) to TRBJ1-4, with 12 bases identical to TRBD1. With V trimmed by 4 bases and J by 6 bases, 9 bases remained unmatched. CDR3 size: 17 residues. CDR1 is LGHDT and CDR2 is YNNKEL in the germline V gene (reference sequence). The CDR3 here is CASSPGTGGAHDEKLFF. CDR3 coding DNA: TGTGCCAGCAGCCCCGGGACAGGGGGCGCCCATGATGAAAAACTGTTTTTT.

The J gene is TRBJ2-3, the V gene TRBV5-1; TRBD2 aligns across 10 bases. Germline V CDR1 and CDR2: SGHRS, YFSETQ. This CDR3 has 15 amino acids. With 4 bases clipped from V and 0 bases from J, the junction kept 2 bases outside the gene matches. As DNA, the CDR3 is TGCGCCAGCAGCACTAGCGGGGCTAGCACAGATACGCAGTATTTT. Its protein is CASSTSGASTDTQYF.

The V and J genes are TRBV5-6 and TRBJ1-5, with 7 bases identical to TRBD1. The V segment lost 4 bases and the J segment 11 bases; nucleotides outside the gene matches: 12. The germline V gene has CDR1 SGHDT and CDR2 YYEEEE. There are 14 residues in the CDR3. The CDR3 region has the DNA TGTGCCAGCAGCACGACAGGGTCATCCGTGGCCCAGCATTTT. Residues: CASSTTGSSVAQHF.

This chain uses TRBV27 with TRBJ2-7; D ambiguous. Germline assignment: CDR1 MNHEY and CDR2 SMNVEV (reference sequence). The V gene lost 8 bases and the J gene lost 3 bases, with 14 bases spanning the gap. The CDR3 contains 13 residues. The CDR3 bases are TGTGCCAGCGGTGAGGCAGCCCACTACGAGCAGTACTTC. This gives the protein CASGEAAHYEQYF.

Here the CDR3 DNA reads TGTGCCAGCAGGCCGGGGGGACTAGCGGTCGAGCAGTACTTC. It yields the protein CASRPGGLAVEQYF. The J gene is TRBJ2-7, the V gene TRBV6-5, with TRBD2 identical over 11 bases. The germline V gene encodes CDR1 MNHEY and CDR2 SVGAGI. J gave up 6 bases and V 6 bases, and 7 bases lay outside the gene matches. The CDR3 contains 14 residues.

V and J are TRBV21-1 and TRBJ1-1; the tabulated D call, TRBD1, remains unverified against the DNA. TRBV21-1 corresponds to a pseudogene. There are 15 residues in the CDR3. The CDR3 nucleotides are TGTGCCAGCAGCAAAGTGGGGGACAGAAATACTGAAGCTTTCTTT. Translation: CASSKVGDRNTEAFF.

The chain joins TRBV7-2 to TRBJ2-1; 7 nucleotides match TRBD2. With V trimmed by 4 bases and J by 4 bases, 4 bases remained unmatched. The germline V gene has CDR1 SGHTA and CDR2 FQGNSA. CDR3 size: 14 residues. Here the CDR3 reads CASSSLAGYNEQFF. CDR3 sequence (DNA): TGTGCCAGCAGCTCCTTAGCGGGTTACAATGAGCAGTTCTTC.

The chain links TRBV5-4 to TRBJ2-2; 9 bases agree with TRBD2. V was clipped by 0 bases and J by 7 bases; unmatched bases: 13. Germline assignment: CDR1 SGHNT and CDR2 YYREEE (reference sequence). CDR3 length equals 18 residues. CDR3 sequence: CASSLAPWAGGPGGELFF. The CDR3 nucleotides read TGTGCCAGCAGCTTGGCCCCGTGGGCGGGAGGGCCTGGCGGGGAGCTGTTTTTT.

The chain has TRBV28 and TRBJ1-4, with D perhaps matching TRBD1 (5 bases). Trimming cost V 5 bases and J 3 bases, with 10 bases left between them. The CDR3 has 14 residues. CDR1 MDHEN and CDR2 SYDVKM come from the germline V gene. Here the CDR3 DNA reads TGTGCCAGCAGTACAATGGGGCCTAATGAAAAACTGTTTTTT. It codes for CASSTMGPNEKLFF.

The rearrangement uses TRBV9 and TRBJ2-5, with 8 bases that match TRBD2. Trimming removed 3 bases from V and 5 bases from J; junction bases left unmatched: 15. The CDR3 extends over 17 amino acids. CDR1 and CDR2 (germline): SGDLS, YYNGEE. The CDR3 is CASSAGTRDVDLETQYF. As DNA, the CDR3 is TGTGCCAGCAGCGCGGGGACTAGGGACGTCGATCTGGAGACCCAGTACTTC.

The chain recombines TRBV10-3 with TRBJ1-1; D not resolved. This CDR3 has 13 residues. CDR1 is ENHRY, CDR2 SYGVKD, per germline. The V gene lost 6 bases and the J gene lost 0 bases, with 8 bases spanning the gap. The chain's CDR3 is CAIRAGVNTEAFF. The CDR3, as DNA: TGTGCCATCAGGGCGGGAGTGAACACTGAAGCTTTCTTT.

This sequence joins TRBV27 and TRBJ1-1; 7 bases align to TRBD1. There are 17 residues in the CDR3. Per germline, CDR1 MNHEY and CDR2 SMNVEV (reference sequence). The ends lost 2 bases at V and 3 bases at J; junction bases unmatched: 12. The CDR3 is CASSLVWAGGTDTEAFF. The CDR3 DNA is TGTGCCAGCAGTTTAGTGTGGGCAGGGGGGACCGACACTGAAGCTTTCTTT.

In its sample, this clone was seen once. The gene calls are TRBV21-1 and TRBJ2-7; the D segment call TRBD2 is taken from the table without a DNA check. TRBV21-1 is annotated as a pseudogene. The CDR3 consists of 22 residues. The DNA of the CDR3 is TGTGCCAGCAGTACCACAAAAACGACAATAGCGGGCCTCAACCCCCTACACTACGAGCAGTACTTC. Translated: CASSTTKTTIAGLNPLHYEQYF.